This T cell receptor beta chain was retrieved from a study of monozygotic twins with inflammatory bowel disease. This CDR3 contains 14 residues. Germline loops: CDR1 MNHNS, CDR2 SASEGT. Around 3,600 ng of total RNA went into each TCR library. TCRalpha and TCRbeta cDNA was put through two nested PCRs of approximately 17 and 9 cycles. TCRdb re-called the 5' RACE reads and shows each CDR3 protein once, DNA omitted. The sample table sets out approximately 400,000 distinct CDR3 sequences. This chain uses TRBV6-1 with TRBJ2-4; lacking DNA, the TRBD1 call made by TCRdb goes unchecked. The sequenced sample was blood. The origin of this receptor is a human donor with ulcerative colitis or Crohn's disease, or a healthy co-twin of an affected twin (not recorded which). CDR3 in amino acids: CASTGNWRENIQYF.